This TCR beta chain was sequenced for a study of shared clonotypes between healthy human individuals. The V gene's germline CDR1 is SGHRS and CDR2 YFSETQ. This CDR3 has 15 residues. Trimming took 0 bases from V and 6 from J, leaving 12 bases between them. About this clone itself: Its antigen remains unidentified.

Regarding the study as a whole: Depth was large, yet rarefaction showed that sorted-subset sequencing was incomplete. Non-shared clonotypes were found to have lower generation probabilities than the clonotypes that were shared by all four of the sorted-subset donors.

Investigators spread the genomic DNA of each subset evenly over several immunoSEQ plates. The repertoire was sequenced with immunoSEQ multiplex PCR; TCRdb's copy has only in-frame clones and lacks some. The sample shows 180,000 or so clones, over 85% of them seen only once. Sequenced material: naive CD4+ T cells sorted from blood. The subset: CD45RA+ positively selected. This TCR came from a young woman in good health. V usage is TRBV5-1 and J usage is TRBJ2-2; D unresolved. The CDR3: CASSLAGGYSGELFF. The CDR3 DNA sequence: TGCGCCAGCAGCTTGGCAGGCGGATACTCCGGGGAGCTGTTTTTT.